This T cell receptor (beta chain) was captured in a study of blood T cell repertoires in COVID-19. Study-wide background: COVID-19 samples from acute and convalescent phases originated in the United States, Italy and Spain. Sources were T cells, B-cell-depleted T cells, or PBMCs; the material itself was cDNA or gDNA.

Comment on this clone: A read error may produce the germline difference seen at one junction end.

The CDR3 runs to 15 residues. Germline CDR1 is MNHEY and CDR2 is SVGAGI. Per the original data handling: How many nucleated cells were present was estimated from reference gene primer amplification. Method: immunoSEQ multiplex PCR; TCRdb's copy keeps in-frame clones and lacks some. V, J and clone size derive from that table, while D and trimming were established from the DNA sequence. In the table there are approximately 670,000 clones, approximately 90% of which are singletons. The sequence derives from a woman younger than 35 with acute or convalescent COVID-19. This sequence joins TRBV6-5 and TRBJ1-1, with a weak D call TRBD1 (6 bases). The sequenced sample was peripheral blood. The CDR3 reads CASSNSGHLNTEAFF. The CDR3 DNA reads as TGTGCCAGCAGTAACTCGGGACACCTGAACACTGAAGCTTTCTTT.